This TCR beta chain was found in a study of technical replicates of blood from a handful of donors. Using immunoSEQ multiplex PCR, the repertoire was profiled, and TCRdb retains in-frame clones only, with some absent. This sample has more than 10,000 clones; around 85% occur once, and the top ten carry roughly 10%. V lost 8 bases to trimming and J lost 3 bases, with 14 bases between them. CDR1 MDHEN and CDR2 SYDVKM come from the germline V gene. CDR3 length: 13 amino acids. Sequenced input: PBMCs. The V call is TRBV28, the J call TRBJ2-7; D remains unclear. This TCR was sampled from a human donor in good health. The CDR3 sequence is CASGLTQNYEQYF. DNA of the CDR3: TGTGCCAGCGGCCTTACACAGAACTACGAGCAGTACTTC.